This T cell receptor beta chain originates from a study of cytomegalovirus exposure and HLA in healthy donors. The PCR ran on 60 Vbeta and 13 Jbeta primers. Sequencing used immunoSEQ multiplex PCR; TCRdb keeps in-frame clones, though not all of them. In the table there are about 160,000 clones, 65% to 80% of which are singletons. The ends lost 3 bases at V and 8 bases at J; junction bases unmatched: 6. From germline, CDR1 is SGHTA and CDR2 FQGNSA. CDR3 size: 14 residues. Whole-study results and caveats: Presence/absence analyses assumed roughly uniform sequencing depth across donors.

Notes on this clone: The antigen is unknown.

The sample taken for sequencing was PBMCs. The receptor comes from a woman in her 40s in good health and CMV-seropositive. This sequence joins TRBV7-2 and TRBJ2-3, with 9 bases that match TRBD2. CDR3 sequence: CASSFGLARRTQYF. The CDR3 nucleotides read TGTGCCAGCAGCTTTGGACTAGCGAGGCGTACGCAGTATTTT.